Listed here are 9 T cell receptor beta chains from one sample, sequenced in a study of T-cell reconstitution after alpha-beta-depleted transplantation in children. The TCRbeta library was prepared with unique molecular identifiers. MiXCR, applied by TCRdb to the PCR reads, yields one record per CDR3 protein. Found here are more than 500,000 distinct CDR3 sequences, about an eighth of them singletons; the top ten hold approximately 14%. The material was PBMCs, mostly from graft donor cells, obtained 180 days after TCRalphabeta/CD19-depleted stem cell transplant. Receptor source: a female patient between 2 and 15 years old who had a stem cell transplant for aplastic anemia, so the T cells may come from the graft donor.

Here the CDR3 reads CASSQIADGYTGELFF. The CDR3 DNA is TGTGCCAGCAGCCAAATAGCGGACGGTTACACCGGGGAGCTGTTTTTT. The genes are TRBV7-9 and TRBJ2-2; a possible D gene is TRBD2 (6 bases). Trimming pared 5 bases from V and 3 bases from J, leaving 16 bases between. The CDR3 sequence is 16 residues long. Germline V lookup: CDR1 SEHNR, CDR2 FQNEAQ (reference sequence).

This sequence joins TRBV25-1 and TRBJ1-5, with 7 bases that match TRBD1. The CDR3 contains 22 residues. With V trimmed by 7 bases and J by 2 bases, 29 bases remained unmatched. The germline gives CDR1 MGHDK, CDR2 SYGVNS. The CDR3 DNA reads TGTGCCAGCATTCCCCCCGACACGGCGACAGGGAAAGCGAAAATTGGCAATCAGCCCCAGCATTTT. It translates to CASIPPDTATGKAKIGNQPQHF.

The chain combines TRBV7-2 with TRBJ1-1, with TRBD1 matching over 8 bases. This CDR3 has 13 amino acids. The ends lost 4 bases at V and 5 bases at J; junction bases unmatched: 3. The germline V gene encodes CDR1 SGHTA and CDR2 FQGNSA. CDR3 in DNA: TGTGCCAGCAGCTCTCAGGGGGCAACTGAAGCTTTCTTT. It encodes CASSSQGATEAFF.

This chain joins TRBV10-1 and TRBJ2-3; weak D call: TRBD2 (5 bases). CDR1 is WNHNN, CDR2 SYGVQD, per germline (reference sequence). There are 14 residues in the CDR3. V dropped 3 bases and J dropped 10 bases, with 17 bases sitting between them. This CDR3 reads CASSDRRRPGAQYF. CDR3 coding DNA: TGCGCCAGCAGTGACCGGAGGCGCCCGGGTGCGCAGTATTTT.

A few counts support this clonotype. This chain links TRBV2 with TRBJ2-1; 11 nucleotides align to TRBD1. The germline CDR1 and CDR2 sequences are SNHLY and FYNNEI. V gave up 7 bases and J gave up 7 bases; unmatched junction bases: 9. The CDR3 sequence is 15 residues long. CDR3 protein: CASNGQGALYNEQFF. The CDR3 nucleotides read TGTGCCAGCAACGGACAGGGGGCGCTTTATAATGAGCAGTTCTTC.

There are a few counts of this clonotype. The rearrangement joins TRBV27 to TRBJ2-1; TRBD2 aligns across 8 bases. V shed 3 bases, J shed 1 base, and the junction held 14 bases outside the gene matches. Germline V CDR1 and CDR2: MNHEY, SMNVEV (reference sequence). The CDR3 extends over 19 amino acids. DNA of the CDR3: TGTGCCAGCAGTTTCGGGGGGGATCGGGCCTACGCATCCTACAATGAGCAGTTCTTC. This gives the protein CASSFGGDRAYASYNEQFF.

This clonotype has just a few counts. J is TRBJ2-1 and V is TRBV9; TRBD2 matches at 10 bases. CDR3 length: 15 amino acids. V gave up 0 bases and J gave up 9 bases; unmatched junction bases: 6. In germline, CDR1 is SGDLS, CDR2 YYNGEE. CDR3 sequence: CASSVGSAGGFEQFF. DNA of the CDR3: TGTGCCAGCAGCGTAGGGTCAGCGGGAGGGTTTGAGCAGTTCTTC. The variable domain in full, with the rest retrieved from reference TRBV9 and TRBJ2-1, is DSGVTQTPKHLITATGQRVTLRCSPRSGDLSVYWYQQSLDQGLQFLIQYYNGEERAKGNILERFSAQQFPDLHSELNLSSLELGDSALYFCASSVGSAGGFEQFFGPGTRLTVL.

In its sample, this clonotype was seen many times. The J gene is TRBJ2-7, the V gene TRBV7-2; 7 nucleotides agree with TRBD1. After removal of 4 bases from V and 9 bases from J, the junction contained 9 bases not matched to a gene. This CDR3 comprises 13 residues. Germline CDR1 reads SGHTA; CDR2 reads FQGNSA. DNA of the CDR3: TGTGCCAGCAGCTCAAACCGGGACAGAGGGCAGTACTTC. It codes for CASSSNRDRGQYF.

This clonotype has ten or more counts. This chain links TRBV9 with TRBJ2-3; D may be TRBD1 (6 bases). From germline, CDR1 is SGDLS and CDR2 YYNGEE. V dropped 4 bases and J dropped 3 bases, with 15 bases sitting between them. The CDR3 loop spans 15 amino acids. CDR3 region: CASSWGQGGTDTQYF. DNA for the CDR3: TGTGCCAGCAGCTGGGGGCAGGGTGGGACAGATACGCAGTATTTT.